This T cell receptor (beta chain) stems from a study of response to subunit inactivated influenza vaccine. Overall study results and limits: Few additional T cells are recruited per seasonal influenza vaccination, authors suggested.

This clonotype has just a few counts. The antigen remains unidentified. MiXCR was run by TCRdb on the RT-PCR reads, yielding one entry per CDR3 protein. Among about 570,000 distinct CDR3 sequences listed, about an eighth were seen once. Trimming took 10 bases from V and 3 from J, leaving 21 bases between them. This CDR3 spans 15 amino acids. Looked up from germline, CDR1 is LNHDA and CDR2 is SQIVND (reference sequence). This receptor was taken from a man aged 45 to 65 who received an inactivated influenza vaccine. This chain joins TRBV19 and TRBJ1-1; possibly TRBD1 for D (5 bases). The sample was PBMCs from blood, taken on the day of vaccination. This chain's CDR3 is CATTRTGAPDTEAFF. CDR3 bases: TGTGCCACCACGCGCACCGGGGCTCCGGACACTGAAGCTTTCTTT.